One sample yielded the 28 T cell receptor beta chains listed below, sequenced in a study of response to subunit inactivated influenza vaccine. In TCRdb, the RT-PCR reads were re-called with MiXCR into one record per CDR3 protein. This sample has 500,000 to 600,000 distinct CDR3 sequences; approximately 11% occur once, and the top ten carry approximately 10%. These sequences were also reported in another study, on T cells expressing NK-cell markers. As that report states: The TCR beta cDNA came from 5'RACE template switching with UMIs.

This material consisted of PBMCs from blood, taken on the day of vaccination. Receptor source: a man aged 50 to 59 who received an inactivated influenza vaccine.

The CDR3 spells CASTLNWETQYF. CDR3 nucleotide sequence: TGTGCCAGCACCCTCAACTGGGAGACCCAGTACTTC. The chain uses TRBV7-2 and TRBJ2-5; unclear D gene. Trimming cost V 7 bases and J 5 bases, with 11 bases left between them. The germline CDR1 and CDR2 sequences are SGHTA and FQGNSA. The CDR3 is made up of 12 amino acids.

The CDR3 is CASSSNRGGRGYF. As DNA, the CDR3 is TGTGCCAGCAGCAGCAACAGGGGAGGTCGGGGGTATTTT. The chain is built from TRBV6-1 and TRBJ2-3; the D gene is possibly TRBD1 (7 bases). The CDR3 length is 13 residues. From germline, CDR1 is MNHNS and CDR2 SASEGT. V was shortened by 6 bases and J by 14 bases, with 21 bases between the two germline ends.

This clonotype was counted a single time. The chain uses TRBV5-1 and TRBJ2-3, with 8 bases lining up with TRBD1. The V segment lost 0 bases and the J segment 8 bases; nucleotides outside the gene matches: 5. This CDR3 comprises 14 residues. Per germline, CDR1 SGHRS and CDR2 YFSETQ. CDR3 in amino acids: CASSLARTGLTQYF. Here the CDR3 DNA reads TGCGCCAGCAGCTTGGCCCGGACAGGGCTTACGCAGTATTTT.

There are many counts of this clonotype. The CDR3 here is CASRPTGNTGELFF. The CDR3 nucleotides are TGCGCCAGCAGGCCCACAGGCAACACCGGGGAGCTGTTTTTT. The chain links TRBV5-1 to TRBJ2-2, with D tentatively TRBD1 (5 bases). Trimming cost V 5 bases and J 2 bases, with 10 bases left between them. The germline CDR1 and CDR2 sequences are SGHRS and YFSETQ. This CDR3 contains 14 residues. Full variable domain (outside the CDR3, taken from reference TRBV5-1 and TRBJ2-2): KAGVTQTPRYLIKTRGQQVTLSCSPISGHRSVSWYQQTPGQGLQFLFEYFSETQRNKGNFPGRFSGRQFSNSRSEMNVSTLELGDSALYLCASRPTGNTGELFFGEGSRLTVL.

This sequence joins TRBV7-2 and TRBJ2-1, with TRBD1 matching 8 bases. The germline V gene encodes CDR1 SGHTA and CDR2 FQGNSA. V shed 5 bases and J 6 bases; nucleotides not matched to a gene: 6. The CDR3 consists of 14 residues. The CDR3 nucleotides read TGTGCCAGCAGCACCGGGACAGGCCGCAATGAGCAGTTCTTC. This gives the protein CASSTGTGRNEQFF.

The chain employs TRBV3-1 and TRBJ1-1; D uncertain. V gave up 2 bases and J gave up 6 bases, with 16 bases separating them. Per germline, CDR1 LGHDT and CDR2 YNNKEL (reference sequence). This CDR3 is 15 amino acids long. This CDR3 reads CASSQFRVRRAEAFF. CDR3 sequence (DNA): TGTGCCAGCAGCCAATTCCGGGTCCGAAGGGCTGAAGCTTTCTTT.

This clonotype has only a few counts. The CDR3 sequence is CASSQDRGGGYNEQFF. CDR3 DNA: TGTGCCAGCAGCCAAGATAGAGGGGGGGGGTACAATGAGCAGTTCTTC. The chain links TRBV3-1 to TRBJ2-1; D possibly corresponds to TRBD2 (7 bases). CDR1 is LGHDT and CDR2 is YNNKEL in the germline V gene (reference sequence). V dropped 0 bases and J dropped 4 bases, with 13 bases sitting between them. CDR3 length: 16 residues.

In its sample, this clonotype was seen a few times. The V call is TRBV28, the J call TRBJ2-7; D ambiguous. The CDR3 runs 11 residues. Germline CDR1 is MDHEN and CDR2 is SYDVKM. V was shortened by 5 bases and J by 4 bases, with 6 bases between the two germline ends. CDR3 nucleotide sequence: TGTGCCAGCAGTAGAAAATACGAGCAGTACTTC. Translated, it gives CASSRKYEQYF.

Note on this clonotype: With a much larger clone just one base away, this may be a read error. The genes are TRBV5-1 and TRBJ2-2, with D possibly being TRBD1 (5 bases). The germline gives CDR1 SGHRS, CDR2 YFSETQ. The CDR3 sequence is 15 residues long. Trimming cost V 4 bases and J 7 bases, with 17 bases left between them. The CDR3 region is CASSPEGGHIGELFF. The CDR3 nucleotides are TGCGCCAGCAGCCCGGAAGGCGGACACATCGGGGAGCTGTTTTTT.

The V call is TRBV18, the J call TRBJ2-5; tentatively, D is TRBD1 (6 bases). Germline V gene data show CDR1 as KGHSH and CDR2 as LQKENI. The V end was cut by 3 bases, the J end by 2 bases, with 10 bases between. CDR3 length equals 14 residues. The CDR3 region is CASSPGQRQETQYF. Written as DNA, the CDR3 is TGTGCCAGCTCACCCGGACAGAGGCAAGAGACCCAGTACTTC.

This clonotype was picked up many times. The J gene is TRBJ1-4, the V gene TRBV7-9, with D unresolved. This CDR3 has 15 residues. Germline CDR1 is SEHNR and CDR2 is FQNEAQ (reference sequence). V was pared by 5 bases and J by 2 bases, with 12 bases between. The CDR3 loop reads CASSLPRRTNEKLFF. CDR3 DNA sequence: TGTGCCAGCAGCCTCCCTCGGAGGACTAATGAAAAACTGTTTTTT. The complete variable domain, with remaining parts taken from reference TRBV7-9 and TRBJ1-4, reads DTGVSQNPRHKITKRGQNVTFRCDPISEHNRLYWYRQTLGQGPEFLTYFQNEAQLEKSRLLSDRFSAERPKGSFSTLEIQRTEQGDSAMYLCASSLPRRTNEKLFFGSGTQLSVL.

This clonotype was picked up a small number of times. The rearrangement links TRBV12-3 or TRBV12-4 to TRBJ1-3, with 7 bases identical to TRBD1. The V and J ends lost 5 bases and 1 base, in that order; junction bases with no gene match: 8. The CDR3 has 16 amino acids. CDR3 residues: CASSPRQGSSGNTIYF. Here the CDR3 DNA reads TGTGCCAGCAGTCCCCGACAGGGATCGTCTGGAAACACCATATATTTT.

V and J are TRBV11-1 and TRBJ2-5; TRBD2 matches at 8 bases. V shed 1 base and J 7 bases; nucleotides not matched to a gene: 17. In germline, CDR1 is SGHAT, CDR2 FQDESV (reference sequence). The CDR3 has 18 amino acids. CDR3: CASSLGIRTSGDRGTQYF. CDR3 bases: TGTGCCAGCAGCTTAGGTATCCGTACTAGCGGTGACCGGGGGACCCAGTACTTC.

This clonotype has only a few counts. The chain carries TRBV7-9 and TRBJ2-3; D is ambiguous. Trimming shortened V by 2 bases and J by 7 bases, and 7 bases separated the two germline ends. Germline CDR1 SEHNR, CDR2 FQNEAQ (reference sequence). This CDR3 region has 12 residues. The CDR3 nucleotides are TGTGCCAGCAGCTTACTCCCTCATACGCAGTATTTT. Residues: CASSLLPHTQYF. Full variable domain (remainder filled in from reference TRBV7-9 and TRBJ2-3): DTGVSQNPRHKITKRGQNVTFRCDPISEHNRLYWYRQTLGQGPEFLTYFQNEAQLEKSRLLSDRFSAERPKGSFSTLEIQRTEQGDSAMYLCASSLLPHTQYFGPGTRLTVL.

This clonotype appeared a few times. This rearrangement joins TRBV5-1 to TRBJ2-7; 8 positions match TRBD1. Unmatched junction bases numbered 8, after V lost 4 bases and J lost 5 bases. The CDR3 has 14 amino acids. From germline, CDR1 is SGHRS and CDR2 YFSETQ. The CDR3 sequence: CASSLARGRDEQYF. CDR3 in DNA: TGCGCCAGCAGCCTAGCCAGGGGGCGGGACGAGCAGTACTTC.

This chain's CDR3 is CASSYPLGGGDTEAFF. The CDR3 region has the DNA TGTGCCAGCAGTTACCCCCTAGGGGGAGGGGACACTGAAGCTTTCTTT. The chain uses TRBV6-2 or TRBV6-3 and TRBJ1-1; D perhaps matches TRBD1 (6 bases). Germline V gene data show CDR1 as MNHEY and CDR2 as SVGEGT. V shed 2 bases and J shed 3 bases, with 16 bases lying between them. There are 16 residues in the CDR3.

This clonotype was detected a few times. J is TRBJ2-6 and V is TRBV24-1, with a possible D match to TRBD1 (6 bases). Germline-derived CDR1 and CDR2 are KGHDR and SFDVKD. The germline V and J ends were trimmed by 5 bases and 4 bases, with 8 bases remaining between them. This CDR3 contains 14 residues. The CDR3 here is CATSGTAGANVLTF. CDR3 in DNA: TGTGCCACCAGTGGGACAGCAGGGGCCAACGTCCTGACTTTC.

This clonotype was counted between two and nine times. The rearrangement joins TRBV5-1 to TRBJ2-5, with TRBD1 matching over 7 bases. The CDR3 is made up of 14 amino acids. Trimming took 5 bases from V and 3 from J; bases not matched to a gene: 7. The germline V gene has CDR1 SGHRS and CDR2 YFSETQ. The CDR3 region is CASSAGTAKETQYF. The CDR3, as DNA: TGCGCCAGCAGTGCCGGGACAGCCAAAGAGACCCAGTACTTC.

The chain combines TRBV5-1 with TRBJ2-3; D unresolved. The germline V and J ends were trimmed by 5 bases and 0 bases, with 10 bases remaining between them. Germline loops: CDR1 SGHRS, CDR2 YFSETQ. This CDR3 has 14 amino acids. The CDR3 sequence: CASREYTSTDTQYF. In DNA form, the CDR3 reads TGCGCCAGCAGAGAGTATACTAGCACAGATACGCAGTATTTT.

This clonotype was counted only a few times. J is TRBJ1-1 and V is TRBV29-1; D is uncertain. V was trimmed by 4 bases and J by 1 base, leaving 7 bases between them. This CDR3 contains 12 residues. Per the germline V gene, CDR1 is SQVTM and CDR2 is ANQGSEA. CDR3 DNA sequence: TGCAGCGTTGGGTTCAGGAACACTGAAGCTTTCTTT. Translating it yields CSVGFRNTEAFF.

This chain uses TRBV11-2 with TRBJ1-1; TRBD1 aligns across 7 bases. Losses at the gene ends were 3 bases for V and 6 bases for J; bases not matched to a gene: 10. CDR3 size: 15 residues. Germline V gene lookup returns CDR1 SGHAT and CDR2 FQNNGV. As DNA, the CDR3 is TGTGCCAGCAGCTTCCAGGGCAGGGGGAAAGCTGAAGCTTTCTTT. This encodes CASSFQGRGKAEAFF.

The chain has TRBV5-1 and TRBJ2-6, with 7 bases that match TRBD2. Trimming took 2 bases from V and 0 from J; bases not matched to a gene: 5. Germline CDR1 SGHRS, CDR2 YFSETQ. The CDR3 runs 17 residues. CDR3 sequence reads: CASSFGSGHSGANVLTF. Here the CDR3 DNA reads TGCGCCAGCAGCTTCGGTAGCGGGCACTCTGGGGCCAACGTCCTGACTTTC.

This clonotype showed up just a few times. The chain combines TRBV28 with TRBJ2-7; 13 bases are shared with TRBD2. CDR3 length equals 19 residues. CDR1 is MDHEN, CDR2 SYDVKM, per germline. J was trimmed by 8 bases and V by 4 bases; bases with no gene match: 20. The CDR3 here is CASSSRLAGGAPRRGKQYF. In DNA form, the CDR3 reads TGTGCCAGCAGTTCTCGACTAGCGGGGGGCGCCCCGCGACGAGGAAAGCAGTACTTC. Full variable domain (outside the CDR3, taken from reference TRBV28 and TRBJ2-7): DVKVTQSSRYLVKRTGEKVFLECVQDMDHENMFWYRQDPGLGLRLIYFSYDVKMKEKGDIPEGYSVSREKKERFSLILESASTNQTSMYLCASSSRLAGGAPRRGKQYFGPGTRLTVT.

The gene calls are TRBV9 and TRBJ2-7; possible D gene TRBD1, 5 bases. V gave up 0 bases and J gave up 0 bases, with 10 bases separating them. The CDR3 sequence is 15 residues long. Germline values: CDR1 SGDLS, CDR2 YYNGEE. The CDR3 loop reads CASSVGQKDSYEQYF. The CDR3 bases are TGTGCCAGCAGCGTAGGACAGAAAGACTCCTACGAGCAGTACTTC.

The J gene is TRBJ2-7, the V gene TRBV28, with a possible D match to TRBD1 (6 bases). From germline, CDR1 is MDHEN and CDR2 SYDVKM. Trimming cost V 3 bases and J 2 bases, with 17 bases left between them. The length of the CDR3 is 16 residues. CDR3 in amino acids: CASSFTGTKVAYEQYF. The CDR3 nucleotides are TGTGCCAGCAGTTTCACAGGGACAAAAGTAGCCTACGAGCAGTACTTC.

The genes are TRBV10-3 and TRBJ1-4; no definite D call. CDR1 ENHRY and CDR2 SYGVKD come from the germline V gene. Between the trimmed V and J ends, which lost 2 bases and 7 bases, there was a span of 11 bases. There are 14 residues in the CDR3. CDR3 in amino acids: CAISEAGPGEKLFF. CDR3 DNA: TGTGCCATCAGTGAGGCAGGTCCGGGTGAAAAACTGTTTTTT.

This CDR3 is CASSLGQGNNEQFF. The CDR3 nucleotides read TGTGCCAGCAGTCTTGGACAGGGCAACAATGAGCAGTTCTTC. The V call is TRBV12-3 or TRBV12-4, the J call TRBJ2-1, with 8 bases matching TRBD1. V lost 5 bases and J lost 5; bases outside the gene matches: 5. This CDR3 comprises 14 residues.

This clonotype was observed at least ten times. The rearrangement uses TRBV7-8 and TRBJ2-7; TRBD1 is a possible D gene (5 bases). Trimming took off 3 bases at V and 0 bases at J, with 12 bases between the two ends. The CDR3 length is 15 residues. From germline, CDR1 is SGHVS and CDR2 FQNEAQ. The CDR3 DNA follows: TGTGCCAGCAGCTTTAGAGCAGGGCCCTCCTACGAGCAGTACTTC. This translates into CASSFRAGPSYEQYF. The full variable domain, with the rest looked up from reference TRBV7-8 and TRBJ2-7, is GAGVSQSPRYKVAKRGQDVALRCDPISGHVSLFWYQQALGQGPEFLTYFQNEAQLDKSGLPSDRFFAERPEGSVSTLKIQRTQQEDSAVYLCASSFRAGPSYEQYFGPGTRLTVT.